Listed below are T cell receptor beta chains from one sample, sequenced in a study of cytomegalovirus exposure and HLA in healthy donors. Libraries were prepared by immunoSEQ multiplex PCR; TCRdb keeps only in-frame clonotypes and omits some of them. The sample shows roughly 130,000 clones, around 89% of them seen only once. The material sequenced was PBMCs. The receptors were sampled from a woman in her 30s in good health and CMV-seropositive. CDR3s include the opening cysteine and the closing phenylalanine or tryptophan. Each record gives: J gene, clone size, V gene, D gene, CDR3 DNA, CDR3 protein. D genes are given only for firm matches. The size field is filled for only some rows; it gives once, few, many or a size class.

TRBJ2-5	few	TRBV29-1	.	TGCAGCGGCAGACTGCAGCAAGAGACCCAGTACTTC	CSGRLQQETQYF
TRBJ2-7	.	TRBV29-1	.	TGCAGCGCCGTCGGACAGTCTGCCTACGAGCAGTACTTC	CSAVGQSAYEQYF
TRBJ2-1	.	TRBV6-6	.	TGTGCCAGCAGCCCCCGTTACAATGAGCAGTTCTTC	CASSPRYNEQFF
TRBJ2-1	.	TRBV6-1	.	TGTGCCAGCAGTGAATTCCGCCACGCGAATGAGCAGTTCTTC	CASSEFRHANEQFF
TRBJ2-1	.	TRBV5-1	TRBD2	TGCGCCAGCAGCTTGATTAGCGGGGGGGCCGGTGAGCAGTTCTTC	CASSLISGGAGEQFF
TRBJ2-1	.	TRBV28	.	TGTGCCAGCAGGATTAGCGGTACCTCTACGGGCAATGAGCAGTTCTTC	CASRISGTSTGNEQFF
TRBJ1-2	.	TRBV13	TRBD1	TGTGCCAGCAGCTTAGGTCCAGGGGGCACTAACTATGGCTACACCTTC	CASSLGPGGTNYGYTF
TRBJ2-3	many	TRBV5-1	.	TGCGCCAGCAGGAAGGCAGCAGGCACGAGCACAGATACGCAGTATTTT	CASRKAAGTSTDTQYF
TRBJ2-1	.	TRBV5-1	TRBD2	TGCGCCAGCAGCCCCGGGACTAGCGTCTACAATGAGCAGTTCTTC	CASSPGTSVYNEQFF
TRBJ2-7	.	TRBV19	TRBD1	TGTGCCAGTATGCCAGGGGGCGCCCACGAGCAGTACTTC	CASMPGGAHEQYF
TRBJ1-2	few	TRBV9	TRBD1	TGTGCCAGCAGCGTAGCTACAGGGGGGAACTATGGCTACACCTTC	CASSVATGGNYGYTF
TRBJ1-1	.	TRBV19	TRBD1	TGTGCCAGTCGGGTTGGGGTGGGACAGCCTGAAGCTTTCTTT	CASRVGVGQPEAFF
TRBJ1-2	few	TRBV6-1	TRBD1	TGTGCCAGCAGAAAGACAGGGGATCTGAGCTACACCTTC	CASRKTGDLSYTF
TRBJ2-7	once	TRBV5-1	TRBD1	TGCGCCAGCAGTAGGGGGGAACTCGGACAGGGAACCACCTACGAGCAGTACTTC	CASSRGELGQGTTYEQYF
TRBJ2-3	.	TRBV12-5	TRBD2	TGTGCTAGTGTCCTAAGGGAGGGGTTATGCACAGATACGCAGTATTTT	CASVLREGLCTDTQYF
TRBJ2-2	once	TRBV11-2	.	TGTGCCAGCAGCTTAGCGTCGGACTTTAGGAACACCGGGGAGCTGTTTTTT	CASSLASDFRNTGELFF
TRBJ2-5	few	TRBV28	TRBD2	TGTGCCAGCAGTTTAGGAGCGGGGGGGCATGCAAAGACCCAGTACTTC	CASSLGAGGHAKTQYF
TRBJ2-7	.	TRBV6-6	.	TGTGCCAGCAGCTCACAAATCTCCTACGAGCAGTACTTC	CASSSQISYEQYF
TRBJ1-4	.	TRBV19	TRBD1	TGTGCCAGTAGTAGGTGGACAGGGAATGAAAAACTGTTTTTT	CASSRWTGNEKLFF
TRBJ2-3	.	TRBV2	.	TGTGCCAGCAGTGACCAGGGTAGGAGGGCAGATACGCAGTATTTT	CASSDQGRRADTQYF
TRBJ1-6	.	TRBV2	.	TGTGCCAGCCTAGGGGGAACCTATAATTCACCCCTCCACTTT	CASLGGTYNSPLHF
TRBJ1-5	.	TRBV6-5	.	TGTGCCAGCAGCATTTCGGGGGGTCGTGGTCAGCCCCAGCATTTT	CASSISGGRGQPQHF
TRBJ1-2	.	TRBV7-8	.	TGTGCCAGCAGCTCATATGGACAGAGAGACTATGGCTACACCTTC	CASSSYGQRDYGYTF
TRBJ1-5	once	TRBV28	TRBD1	TGTGCCAGCAGTTTTTACAGGGGGCGCATAAATCAGCCCCAGCATTTT	CASSFYRGRINQPQHF
TRBJ2-7	.	TRBV7-3	TRBD2	TGTGCCAGCAGCTTCATGACTAGCGGGTACGAGCAGTACTTC	CASSFMTSGYEQYF
TRBJ2-7	.	TRBV27	TRBD1	TGTGCCAGCAGTCCCCGGGACAGCCCGTACGAGCAGTACTTC	CASSPRDSPYEQYF
TRBJ2-1	.	TRBV5-1	.	TGCGCCAGCAGCTTGACAGCGGACAATGAGCAGTTCTTC	CASSLTADNEQFF
TRBJ2-7	once	TRBV28	.	TGTGCCAGCAGTTCTGCGACGGCGGGTCTTTACGAGCAGTACTTC	CASSSATAGLYEQYF
TRBJ1-1	few	TRBV27	.	TGTGCCAGCAGCGACAAAGGAGGCACTGAAGCTTTCTTT	CASSDKGGTEAFF
TRBJ2-7	medium-sized	TRBV6-1	TRBD2	TGTGCCAGCAGTGAATCAGGCGGGGGGGCTTTTGAAGAGCAGTACTTC	CASSESGGGAFEEQYF
TRBJ2-1	.	TRBV6-5	TRBD2	TGTGCCAGCAGTTACTCACCGGGACTAGCGTCCAATGAGCAGTTCTTC	CASSYSPGLASNEQFF
TRBJ2-3	.	TRBV29-1	TRBD2	TGCAGCGTTAGGAGGACTAGCGGATCCACAGATACGCAGTATTTT	CSVRRTSGSTDTQYF
TRBJ2-5	.	TRBV6-1	TRBD1	TGTGCCAGCAGGAGAGACAGGGCCTCGGAGACCCAGTACTTC	CASRRDRASETQYF
TRBJ2-3	.	TRBV29-1	.	TGCAGCCTGAAGGGAGGAGGGCCGCACACAGATACGCAGTATTTT	CSLKGGGPHTDTQYF
TRBJ1-2	.	TRBV19	.	TGTGCCAGTGTTGACAGTCCCTATGGCTACACCTTC	CASVDSPYGYTF
TRBJ2-5	few	TRBV11-2	TRBD2	TGTGCCAGCAGCCCCCTGACTAGCGGGGGGGCGGAGACCCAGTACTTC	CASSPLTSGGAETQYF
TRBJ1-1	.	TRBV5-1	TRBD1	TGCGCCAGCAGCACTGGGACAGGCGCTGAAGCTTTCTTT	CASSTGTGAEAFF
TRBJ2-1	once	TRBV28	TRBD2	TGTGCCAGCAGCTGGGCATTAGCGGGTACCGACGATGAGCAGTTCTTC	CASSWALAGTDDEQFF
TRBJ2-2	.	TRBV28	TRBD2	TGTGCCAGCAGTTTATTCCTAGCGGGAGAGGGGGAGCTGTTTTTT	CASSLFLAGEGELFF
TRBJ2-3	.	TRBV9	TRBD2	TGTGCCAGCAGCGCGGGGGGAACAGCAGATACGCAGTATTTT	CASSAGGTADTQYF
TRBJ1-4	.	TRBV29-1	.	TGCAGCGTCCGGGCGGGGGGCGGTGAAAAACTGTTTTTT	CSVRAGGGEKLFF
TRBJ2-5	.	TRBV4-1	TRBD2	TGCGCCAGCAGCCCAGGACTAGCGGGGGGGCCGAGAGAGACCCAGTACTTC	CASSPGLAGGPRETQYF
TRBJ2-5	.	TRBV4-2	TRBD2	TGTGCCAGCAGCCAAGATGGCGGGGGGACCCCAGAGACCCAGTACTTC	CASSQDGGGTPETQYF
TRBJ2-2	.	TRBV2	.	TGTGCCAGCAGTACTTACGGGGGGAACACCGGGGAGCTGTTTTTT	CASSTYGGNTGELFF
TRBJ1-1	.	TRBV5-4	.	TGTGCCAGCAGCTTGGATTTTGGAGACACTGAAGCTTTCTTT	CASSLDFGDTEAFF
TRBJ1-2	.	TRBV28	TRBD1	TGTGCCAGCACCCTCTTGACAGGGCGCGGCTACACCTTC	CASTLLTGRGYTF
TRBJ2-2	.	TRBV19	TRBD2	TGTGCCAGTAGCCCGCTAGCGGGAAACACCGGGGAGCTGTTTTTT	CASSPLAGNTGELFF
TRBJ2-7	.	TRBV5-1	.	TGCGCCAGCAGCCGGACGGGGAGTCGCTACGAGCAGTACTTC	CASSRTGSRYEQYF
TRBJ1-1	.	TRBV16	.	TGTGCCAGCAGCCAATCATCGGCAGGGGCGAATGAAGCTTTCTTT	CASSQSSAGANEAFF
TRBJ2-1	.	TRBV29-1	TRBD2	TGCAGCCCTGAGGGGACTAGCGGGAGCCTCTTATTCTTC	CSPEGTSGSLLFF
TRBJ1-4	.	TRBV27	TRBD1	TGTGCCAGCAGTTTAAATCGGGGACAGGAGAATGAAAAACTGTTTTTT	CASSLNRGQENEKLFF
TRBJ1-4	.	TRBV5-1	.	TGCGCCAGCAGCTTGGGGGGGCTTCAAAAACTGTTTTTT	CASSLGGLQKLFF
TRBJ1-4	.	TRBV7-9	TRBD1	TGTGCCAGCAGCTTTCCATCCGGGACAGGCAATGAAAAACTGTTTTTT	CASSFPSGTGNEKLFF